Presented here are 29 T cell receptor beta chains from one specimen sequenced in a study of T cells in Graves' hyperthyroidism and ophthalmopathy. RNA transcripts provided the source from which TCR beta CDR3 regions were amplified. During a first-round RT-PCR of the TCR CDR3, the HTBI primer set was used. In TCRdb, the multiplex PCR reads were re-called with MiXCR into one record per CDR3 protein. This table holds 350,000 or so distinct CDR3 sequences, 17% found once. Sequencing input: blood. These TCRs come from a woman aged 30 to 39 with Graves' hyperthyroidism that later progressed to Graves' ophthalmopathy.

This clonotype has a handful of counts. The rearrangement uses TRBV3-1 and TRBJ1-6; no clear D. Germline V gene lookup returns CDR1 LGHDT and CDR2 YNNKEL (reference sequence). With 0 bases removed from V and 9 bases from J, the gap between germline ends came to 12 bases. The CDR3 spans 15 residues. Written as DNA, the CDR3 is TGTGCCAGCAGCCAAGAGGAGCTTCTTGGTTCACCCCTCCACTTT. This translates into CASSQEELLGSPLHF.

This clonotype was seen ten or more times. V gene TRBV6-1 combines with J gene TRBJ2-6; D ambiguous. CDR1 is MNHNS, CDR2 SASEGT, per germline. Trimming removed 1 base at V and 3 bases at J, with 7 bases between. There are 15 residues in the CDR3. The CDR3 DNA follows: TGTGCCAGCAGTGAAGGGGATTTTGGGGCCAACGTCCTGACTTTC. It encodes CASSEGDFGANVLTF.

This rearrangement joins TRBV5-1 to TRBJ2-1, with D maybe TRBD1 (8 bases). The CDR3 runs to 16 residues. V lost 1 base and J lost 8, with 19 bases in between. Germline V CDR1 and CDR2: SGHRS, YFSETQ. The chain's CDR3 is CASSLLQGAGADEQFF. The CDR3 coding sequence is TGCGCCAGCAGCTTGTTGCAGGGGGCGGGAGCTGATGAGCAGTTCTTC.

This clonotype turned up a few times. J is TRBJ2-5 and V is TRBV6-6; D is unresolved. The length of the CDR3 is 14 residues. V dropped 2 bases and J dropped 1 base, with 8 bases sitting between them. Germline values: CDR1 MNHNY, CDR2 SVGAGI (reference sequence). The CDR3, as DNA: TGTGCCAGCAGTTACCTGGGTCTCCAAGAGACCCAGTACTTC. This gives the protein CASSYLGLQETQYF.

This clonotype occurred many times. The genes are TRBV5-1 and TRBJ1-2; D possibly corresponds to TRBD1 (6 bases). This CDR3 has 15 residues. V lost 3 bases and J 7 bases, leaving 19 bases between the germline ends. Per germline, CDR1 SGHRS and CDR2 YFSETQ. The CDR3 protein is CASSWDLGGAAGYTF. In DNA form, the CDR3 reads TGCGCCAGCAGCTGGGATTTAGGGGGGGCTGCTGGCTACACCTTC.

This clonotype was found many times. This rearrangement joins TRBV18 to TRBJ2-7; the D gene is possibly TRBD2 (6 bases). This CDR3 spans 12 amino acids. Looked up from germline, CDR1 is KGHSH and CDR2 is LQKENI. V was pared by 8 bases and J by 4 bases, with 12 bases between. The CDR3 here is CASSRDSYEQYF. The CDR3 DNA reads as TGTGCCAGCAGCAGGGACTCGTACGAGCAGTACTTC.

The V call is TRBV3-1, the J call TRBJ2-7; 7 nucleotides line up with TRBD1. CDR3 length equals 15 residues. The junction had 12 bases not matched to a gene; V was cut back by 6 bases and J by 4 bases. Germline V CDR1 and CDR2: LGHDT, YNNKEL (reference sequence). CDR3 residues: CASRYRDSKFYEQYF. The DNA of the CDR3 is TGTGCCAGCAGGTACAGGGACAGCAAATTTTACGAGCAGTACTTC.

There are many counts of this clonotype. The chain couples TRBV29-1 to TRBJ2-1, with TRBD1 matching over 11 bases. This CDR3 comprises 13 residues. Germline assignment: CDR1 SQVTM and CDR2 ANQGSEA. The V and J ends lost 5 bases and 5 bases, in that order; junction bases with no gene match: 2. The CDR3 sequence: CSVTDRGHNEQFF. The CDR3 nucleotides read TGCAGCGTTACGGACAGGGGGCACAATGAGCAGTTCTTC.

The CDR3 region is CSVRDGRGGELFF. The DNA of the CDR3 is TGCAGCGTGAGAGACGGGAGAGGGGGGGAGCTGTTTTTT. This sequence joins TRBV29-1 and TRBJ2-2, with D possibly matching TRBD2 (6 bases). This CDR3 is 13 amino acids long. Trimming left V 6 bases short and J 8 bases short, with 16 bases between. In germline, CDR1 is SQVTM, CDR2 ANQGSEA.

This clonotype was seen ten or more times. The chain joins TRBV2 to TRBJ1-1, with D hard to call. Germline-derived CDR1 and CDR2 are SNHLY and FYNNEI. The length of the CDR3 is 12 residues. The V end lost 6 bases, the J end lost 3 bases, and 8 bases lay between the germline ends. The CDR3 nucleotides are TGTGCCAGCAGGGGCATGGACACTGAAGCTTTCTTT. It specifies CASRGMDTEAFF.

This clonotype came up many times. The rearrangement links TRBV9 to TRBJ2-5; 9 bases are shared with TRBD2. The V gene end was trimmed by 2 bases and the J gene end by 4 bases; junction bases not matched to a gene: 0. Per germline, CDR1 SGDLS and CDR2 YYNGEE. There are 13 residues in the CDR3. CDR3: CASSVSGRETQYF. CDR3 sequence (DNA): TGTGCCAGCAGCGTTAGCGGGAGAGAGACCCAGTACTTC.

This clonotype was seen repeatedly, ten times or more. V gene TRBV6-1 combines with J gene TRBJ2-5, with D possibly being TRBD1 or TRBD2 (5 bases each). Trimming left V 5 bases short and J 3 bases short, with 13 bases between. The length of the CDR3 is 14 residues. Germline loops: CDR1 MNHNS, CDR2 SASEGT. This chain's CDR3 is CASSSDRDEETQYF. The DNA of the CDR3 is TGTGCCAGCAGTTCCGACCGGGACGAAGAGACCCAGTACTTC.

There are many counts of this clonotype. The DNA of the CDR3 is TGTGCCAGCAGCCACCAGGGGTACACTGAAGCTTTCTTT. Its translation is CASSHQGYTEAFF. V usage is TRBV7-9 and J usage is TRBJ1-1; the D gene is possibly TRBD1 (6 bases). CDR1 and CDR2 from the germline V gene are SEHNR and FQNEAQ (reference sequence). The CDR3 contains 13 residues. V was trimmed by 5 bases and J by 3 bases, leaving 10 bases between them.

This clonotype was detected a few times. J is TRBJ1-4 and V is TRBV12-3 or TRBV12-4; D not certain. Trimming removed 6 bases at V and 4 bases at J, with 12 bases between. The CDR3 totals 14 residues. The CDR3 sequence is CASRSLALNEKLFF. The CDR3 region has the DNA TGTGCCAGCAGGTCCCTTGCCCTTAATGAAAAACTGTTTTTT.

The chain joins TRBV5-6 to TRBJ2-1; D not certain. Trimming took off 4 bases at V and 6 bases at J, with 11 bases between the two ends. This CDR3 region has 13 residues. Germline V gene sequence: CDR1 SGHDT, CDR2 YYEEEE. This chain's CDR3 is CASSKELANEQFF. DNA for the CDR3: TGTGCCAGCAGCAAGGAGCTCGCCAATGAGCAGTTCTTC.

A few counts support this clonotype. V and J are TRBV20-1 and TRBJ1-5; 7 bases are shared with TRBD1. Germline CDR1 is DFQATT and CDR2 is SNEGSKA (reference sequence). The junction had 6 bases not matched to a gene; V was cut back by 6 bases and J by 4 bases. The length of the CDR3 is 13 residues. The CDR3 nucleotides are TGCAGTGCGCGAGGGACAGCAAATCAGCCCCAGCATTTT. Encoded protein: CSARGTANQPQHF.

Here the CDR3 reads CSAREGQGARGEAFF. CDR3 nucleotides: TGCAGTGCTAGAGAAGGACAGGGGGCTCGAGGTGAAGCTTTCTTT. The V call is TRBV20-1, the J call TRBJ1-1, with TRBD1 matching 11 bases. The CDR3 contains 15 residues. Germline CDR1 is DFQATT and CDR2 is SNEGSKA (reference sequence). The junction had 7 bases not matched to a gene; V was cut back by 0 bases and J by 7 bases.

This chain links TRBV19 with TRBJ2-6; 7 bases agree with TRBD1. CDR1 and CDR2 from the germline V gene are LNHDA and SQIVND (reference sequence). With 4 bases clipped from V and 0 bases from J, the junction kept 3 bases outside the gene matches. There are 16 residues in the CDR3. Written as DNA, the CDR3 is TGTGCCAGTAGTAAGGCAGGGGGCTCTGGGGCCAACGTCCTGACTTTC. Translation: CASSKAGGSGANVLTF.

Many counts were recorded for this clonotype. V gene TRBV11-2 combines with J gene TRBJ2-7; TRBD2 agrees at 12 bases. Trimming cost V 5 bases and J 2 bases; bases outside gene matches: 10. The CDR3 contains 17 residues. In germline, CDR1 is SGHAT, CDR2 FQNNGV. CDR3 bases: TGTGCCAGCAGCGTGACTAGCGGGAGTTCGAGCACCTACGAGCAGTACTTC. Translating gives CASSVTSGSSSTYEQYF.

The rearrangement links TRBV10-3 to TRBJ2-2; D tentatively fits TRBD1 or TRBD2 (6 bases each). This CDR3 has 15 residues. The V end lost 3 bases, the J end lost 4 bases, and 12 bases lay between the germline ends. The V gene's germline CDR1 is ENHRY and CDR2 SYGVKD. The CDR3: CAISEGGLGTGELFF. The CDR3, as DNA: TGTGCCATCAGTGAAGGGGGGCTTGGCACCGGGGAGCTGTTTTTT.

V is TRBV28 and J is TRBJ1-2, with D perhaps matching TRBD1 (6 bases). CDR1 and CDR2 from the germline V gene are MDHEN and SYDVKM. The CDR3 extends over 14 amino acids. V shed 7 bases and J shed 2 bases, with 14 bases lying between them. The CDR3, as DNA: TGTGCCAGCACTCCCAGTACAGGGAACTATGGCTACACCTTC. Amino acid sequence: CASTPSTGNYGYTF.

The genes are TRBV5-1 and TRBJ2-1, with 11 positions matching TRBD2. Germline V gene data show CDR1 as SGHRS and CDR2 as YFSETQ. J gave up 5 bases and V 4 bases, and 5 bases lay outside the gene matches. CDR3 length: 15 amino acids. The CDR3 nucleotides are TGCGCCAGCAGCGAGACTAGCGGGACCGACAATGAGCAGTTCTTC. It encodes CASSETSGTDNEQFF.

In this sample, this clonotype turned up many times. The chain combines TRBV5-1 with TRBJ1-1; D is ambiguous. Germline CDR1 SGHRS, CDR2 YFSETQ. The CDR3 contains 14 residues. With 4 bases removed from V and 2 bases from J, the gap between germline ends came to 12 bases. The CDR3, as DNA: TGCGCCAGCAGCGCCGGAGGGCGAAACACTGAAGCTTTCTTT. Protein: CASSAGGRNTEAFF.

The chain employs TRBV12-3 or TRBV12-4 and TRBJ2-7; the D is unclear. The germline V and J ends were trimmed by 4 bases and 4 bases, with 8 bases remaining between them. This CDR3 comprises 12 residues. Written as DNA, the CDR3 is TGTGCCAGCAGTTACTCTGGTTACGAGCAGTACGTC. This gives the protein CASSYSGYEQYV.

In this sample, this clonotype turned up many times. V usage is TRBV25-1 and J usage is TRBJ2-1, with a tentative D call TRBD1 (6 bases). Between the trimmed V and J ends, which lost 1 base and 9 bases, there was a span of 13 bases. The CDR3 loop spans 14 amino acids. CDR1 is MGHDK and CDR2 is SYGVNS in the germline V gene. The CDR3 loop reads CASSEFPRGSEQFF. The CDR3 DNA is TGTGCCAGCAGTGAATTCCCCAGGGGTAGTGAGCAGTTCTTC.

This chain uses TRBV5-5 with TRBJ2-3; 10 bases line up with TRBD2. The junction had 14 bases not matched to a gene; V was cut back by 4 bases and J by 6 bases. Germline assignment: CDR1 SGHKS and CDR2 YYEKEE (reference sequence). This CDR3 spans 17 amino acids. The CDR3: CASSPRAGGSRSDTQYF. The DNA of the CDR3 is TGTGCCAGCAGCCCTCGAGCGGGGGGGAGTAGGAGCGATACGCAGTATTTT.

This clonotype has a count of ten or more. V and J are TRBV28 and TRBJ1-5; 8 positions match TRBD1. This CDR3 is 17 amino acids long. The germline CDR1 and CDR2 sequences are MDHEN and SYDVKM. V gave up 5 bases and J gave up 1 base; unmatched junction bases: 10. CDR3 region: CASSPFPGGASNQPQHF. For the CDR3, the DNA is TGTGCCAGCAGTCCCTTCCCAGGGGGCGCCAGCAATCAGCCCCAGCATTTT.

The CDR3 DNA reads as TGCAGTGCTAGGGGCGGAACCTATGGCTACACCTTC. Protein sequence: CSARGGTYGYTF. The chain has TRBV20-1 and TRBJ1-2; no clear D gene. Germline V CDR1 and CDR2: DFQATT, SNEGSKA (reference sequence). Trimming left V 3 bases short and J 4 bases short, with 9 bases between. The CDR3 is 12 amino acids.

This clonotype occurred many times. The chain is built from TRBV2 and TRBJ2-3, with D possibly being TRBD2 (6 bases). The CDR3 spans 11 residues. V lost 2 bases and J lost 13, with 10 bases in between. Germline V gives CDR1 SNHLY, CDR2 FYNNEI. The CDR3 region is CASSERSSEYF. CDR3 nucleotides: TGTGCCAGCAGTGAACGGTCTAGCGAGTATTTT.